This T cell receptor (beta chain) is drawn from a study of blood T cell repertoires in COVID-19. Background on the study: Acute and convalescent COVID-19 specimens originated in the United States, Italy and Spain.

The repertoire was sequenced with immunoSEQ multiplex PCR; TCRdb's copy has only in-frame clones and lacks some. The table shows 90,000 to 120,000 clones, with roughly 88% occurring only once. Trimming stripped 4 bases from V and 4 bases from J, with 18 bases between. Looked up from germline, CDR1 is SGDLS and CDR2 is YYNGEE. This CDR3 region has 16 residues. The gene calls are TRBV9 and TRBJ2-1; a weak D match, TRBD1 (6 bases). The sequence came from a man aged 45-60 years with active or convalescent COVID-19. The specimen was peripheral blood. Here the CDR3 DNA reads TGTGCCAGCAGCTCCCCAGGGGTTTATAGGTACAATGAGCAGTTCTTC. Its protein product is CASSSPGVYRYNEQFF.